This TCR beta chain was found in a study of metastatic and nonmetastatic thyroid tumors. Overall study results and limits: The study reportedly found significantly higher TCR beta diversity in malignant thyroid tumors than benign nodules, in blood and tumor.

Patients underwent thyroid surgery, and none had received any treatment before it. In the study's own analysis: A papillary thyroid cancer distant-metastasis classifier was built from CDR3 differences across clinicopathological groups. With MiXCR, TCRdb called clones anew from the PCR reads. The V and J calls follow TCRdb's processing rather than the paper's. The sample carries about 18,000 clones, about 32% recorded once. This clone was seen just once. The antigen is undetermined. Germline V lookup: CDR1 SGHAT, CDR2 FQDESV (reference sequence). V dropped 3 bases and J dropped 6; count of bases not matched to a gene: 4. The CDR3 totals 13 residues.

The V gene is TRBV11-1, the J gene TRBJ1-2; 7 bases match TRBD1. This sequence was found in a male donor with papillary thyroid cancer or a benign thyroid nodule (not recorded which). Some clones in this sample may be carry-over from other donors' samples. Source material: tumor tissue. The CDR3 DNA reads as TGTGCCAGCAGCTTGCGGACAGGCGATGGCTACACCTTC. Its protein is CASSLRTGDGYTF.